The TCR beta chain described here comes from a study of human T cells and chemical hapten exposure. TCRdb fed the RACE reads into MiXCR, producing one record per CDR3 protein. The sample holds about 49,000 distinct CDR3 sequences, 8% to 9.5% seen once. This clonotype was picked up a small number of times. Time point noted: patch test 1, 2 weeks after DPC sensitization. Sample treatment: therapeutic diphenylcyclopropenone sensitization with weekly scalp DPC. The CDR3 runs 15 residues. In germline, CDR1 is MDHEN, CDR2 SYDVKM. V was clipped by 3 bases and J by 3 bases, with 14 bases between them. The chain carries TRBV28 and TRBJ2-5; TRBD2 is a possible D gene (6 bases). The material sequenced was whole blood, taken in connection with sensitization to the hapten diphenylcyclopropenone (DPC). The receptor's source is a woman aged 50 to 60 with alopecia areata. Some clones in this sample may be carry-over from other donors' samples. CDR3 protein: CASSFLGTPKETQYF. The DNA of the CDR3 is TGTGCCAGCAGTTTTCTAGGGACTCCTAAAGAGACCCAGTACTTC.